What follows are 21 T cell receptor beta chains derived from one specimen sequenced in a study of blood T cell repertoires in COVID-19. Data came from immunoSEQ multiplex PCR; TCRdb stores just in-frame clones and leaves some out. The sample shows around 250,000 clones, about 88% of them seen only once. Sequencing was performed on PBMCs or T cells enriched from blood (not recorded which). Receptor source: a woman between 50 and 59 years old who had recovered from COVID-19.

This clone was observed a single time. This chain uses TRBV6-5 with TRBJ1-2; tentatively, D is TRBD1 (6 bases). CDR1 and CDR2 (germline): MNHEY, SVGAGI. V lost 7 bases and J 4 bases, leaving 7 bases between the germline ends. CDR3 size: 11 residues. CDR3 residues: CASMDSYGYTF. The CDR3, as DNA: TGTGCCAGCATGGACAGCTATGGCTACACCTTC.

The V gene is TRBV9, the J gene TRBJ1-1; 9 bases agree with TRBD1. Germline V gene sequence: CDR1 SGDLS, CDR2 YYNGEE. The CDR3 has 14 residues. V was clipped by 5 bases and J by 7 bases; unmatched bases: 9. The CDR3 is CASRPGQGISEAFF. CDR3 bases: TGTGCCAGCAGACCAGGACAGGGGATCAGTGAAGCTTTCTTT.

This chain links TRBV20-1 with TRBJ2-2; TRBD2 agrees at 10 bases. Germline-derived CDR1 and CDR2 are DFQATT and SNEGSKA (reference sequence). V lost 3 bases to trimming and J lost 5 bases; unmatched junction nucleotides: 3. The CDR3 sequence is 14 residues long. The CDR3 coding sequence is TGCAGTGCTAGTAGGACTAGCGGAACCGGGGAGCTGTTTTTT. Its protein is CSASRTSGTGELFF.

This chain links TRBV19 with TRBJ2-1, with a weak D call TRBD1 (5 bases). Per the germline V gene, CDR1 is LNHDA and CDR2 is SQIVND (reference sequence). Trimming removed 7 bases from V and 5 bases from J, with 6 bases in between. The length of the CDR3 is 11 residues. This CDR3 is CASKDNNEQFF. The DNA of the CDR3 is TGTGCCAGTAAGGACAACAATGAGCAGTTCTTC.

The chain links TRBV30 to TRBJ1-3; 8 bases line up with TRBD1. J gave up 0 bases and V 3 bases, and 7 bases lay outside the gene matches. Per germline, CDR1 GTSNPN and CDR2 SVGIG (reference sequence). CDR3 size: 16 residues. CDR3: CAWRMQGAISGNTIYF. The CDR3, as DNA: TGTGCCTGGAGGATGCAGGGGGCGATCTCTGGAAACACCATATATTTT.

This clone has only a few counts. In DNA, the CDR3 is TGTGCCAGCAGCTTGATCGGGGGTAGATCTGGAAACACCATATATTTT. Translating gives CASSLIGGRSGNTIYF. This sequence joins TRBV5-4 and TRBJ1-3; the D gene is possibly TRBD1 (5 bases). The CDR3 has 16 amino acids. Germline CDR1 and CDR2: SGHNT and YYREEE (reference sequence). Trimming shortened V by 1 base and J by 1 base, and 12 bases separated the two germline ends.

This clone occurred once. The V gene is TRBV9, the J gene TRBJ2-7, with 8 bases matching TRBD1. V trimming: 0 bases; J trimming: 5 bases; junction bases outside the gene matches: 22. This CDR3 is built from 20 residues. CDR1 and CDR2 (germline): SGDLS, YYNGEE. The CDR3 region has the DNA TGTGCCAGCAGCGTAGTTGGGGGAATACTATGGGGGACAGGTAGAAACGAGCAGTACTTC. Its translation: CASSVVGGILWGTGRNEQYF.

The chain recombines TRBV6-5 with TRBJ1-1; no firm D call. Germline assignment: CDR1 MNHEY and CDR2 SVGAGI. Trimming removed 7 bases from V and 2 bases from J, with 14 bases in between. This CDR3 is 14 amino acids long. Here the CDR3 reads CASTRTVKNTEAFF. The CDR3 region has the DNA TGTGCCAGCACCAGGACTGTCAAAAACACTGAAGCTTTCTTT.

This chain connects TRBV30 to TRBJ1-6; D is undetermined. The CDR3 covers 14 residues. Germline V lookup: CDR1 GTSNPN, CDR2 SVGIG (reference sequence). Trimming left V 2 bases short and J 7 bases short, with 12 bases between. CDR3 coding DNA: TGTGCCTGGAGTTCCGGGGTAGGAAATTCACCCCTCCACTTT. This sequence encodes CAWSSGVGNSPLHF.

V gene TRBV2 combines with J gene TRBJ1-4, with 9 bases matching TRBD1. There are 14 residues in the CDR3. Looked up from germline, CDR1 is SNHLY and CDR2 is FYNNEI. V lost 7 bases and J lost 6; bases outside the gene matches: 6. The CDR3 loop is CASKPGQGDEKLFF. The CDR3 region has the DNA TGTGCCAGCAAGCCGGGACAGGGAGATGAAAAACTGTTTTTT.

The chain is built from TRBV9 and TRBJ2-1; no clear D gene. Trimming took 0 bases from V and 8 from J, leaving 15 bases between them. Looked up from germline, CDR1 is SGDLS and CDR2 is YYNGEE. The CDR3 sequence is 15 residues long. CDR3 DNA sequence: TGTGCCAGCAGCGTAGGTTTGGGCGCTTTCGATGAGCAGTTCTTC. It specifies CASSVGLGAFDEQFF.

This clone has a handful of counts. The V gene is TRBV2, the J gene TRBJ1-1, with D possibly TRBD1 on 5 matching bases. V lost 4 bases, J lost 1 base, and 10 bases lay in between. Germline V lookup: CDR1 SNHLY, CDR2 FYNNEI. The CDR3 spans 14 residues. The CDR3 loop is CASSAETGNTEAFF. The CDR3 DNA reads as TGTGCCAGCAGTGCTGAAACAGGGAACACTGAAGCTTTCTTT.

CDR3 DNA sequence: TGTGCCAGCAGTGACTGGACTAGCGGGATCCGCGAGCAGTACTTC. The encoded protein is CASSDWTSGIREQYF. The chain joins TRBV28 to TRBJ2-7, with 12 bases aligning to TRBD2. The CDR3 spans 15 residues. Germline CDR1 is MDHEN and CDR2 is SYDVKM. Trimming removed 5 bases from V and 6 bases from J; junction bases left unmatched: 8.

The rearrangement links TRBV6-5 to TRBJ2-3; D perhaps matches TRBD1 (6 bases). The germline V and J ends were trimmed by 2 bases and 6 bases, with 9 bases remaining between them. Germline loops: CDR1 MNHEY, CDR2 SVGAGI. This CDR3 contains 13 residues. Here the CDR3 reads CASSYQRGDTQYF. In DNA, the CDR3 is TGTGCCAGCAGTTACCAGAGGGGGGATACGCAGTATTTT.

The chain carries TRBV4-1 and TRBJ2-7, with 11 bases fitting TRBD2. Germline assignment: CDR1 MGHRA and CDR2 YSYEKL. The CDR3 contains 16 residues. V shed 2 bases, J shed 4 bases, and the junction held 7 bases outside the gene matches. The CDR3 DNA reads as TGCGCCAGCAGCCAATTAGTAGCGGGAGGGCCTTACGAGCAGTACTTC. Its protein is CASSQLVAGGPYEQYF.

The chain carries TRBV10-3 and TRBJ1-1, with 12 bases identical to TRBD1. CDR1 and CDR2 (germline): ENHRY, SYGVKD. V dropped 6 bases and J dropped 2; count of bases not matched to a gene: 7. There are 16 residues in the CDR3. CDR3 region: CAISPGGTGGNTEAFF. The CDR3, as DNA: TGTGCCATCAGCCCCGGAGGGACAGGGGGCAACACTGAAGCTTTCTTT.

V is TRBV5-1 and J is TRBJ2-3, with D possibly matching TRBD1 (6 bases). Trimming stripped 4 bases from V and 4 bases from J, with 10 bases between. The CDR3 sequence is 13 residues long. Germline CDR1 SGHRS, CDR2 YFSETQ. The CDR3, as DNA: TGCGCCAGCAGCGCAGGGGCCCCAGATACGCAGTATTTT. Amino acid sequence: CASSAGAPDTQYF.

The chain combines TRBV5-5 with TRBJ1-5; D unresolved. With 1 base removed from V and 4 bases from J, the gap between germline ends came to 6 bases. This CDR3 has 13 amino acids. Germline V gives CDR1 SGHKS, CDR2 YYEKEE (reference sequence). CDR3 in DNA: TGTGCCAGCAGCTTGACGGTGAATCAGCCCCAGCATTTT. Translated, it gives CASSLTVNQPQHF.

V is TRBV5-1 and J is TRBJ1-5; the D is unclear. This CDR3 spans 13 amino acids. In germline, CDR1 is SGHRS, CDR2 YFSETQ. Between the trimmed V and J ends, which lost 5 bases and 1 base, there was a span of 7 bases. The CDR3 nucleotides are TGCGCCAGCAGTCCCTTGAGCAATCAGCCCCAGCATTTT. Protein: CASSPLSNQPQHF. The whole variable domain, filled in from reference TRBV5-1 and TRBJ1-5, reads KAGVTQTPRYLIKTRGQQVTLSCSPISGHRSVSWYQQTPGQGLQFLFEYFSETQRNKGNFPGRFSGRQFSNSRSEMNVSTLELGDSALYLCASSPLSNQPQHFGDGTRLSIL.

The chain links TRBV29-1 to TRBJ2-2, with TRBD1 matching 8 bases. After removal of 3 bases from V and 0 bases from J, the junction contained 0 bases not matched to a gene. The germline V gene has CDR1 SQVTM and CDR2 ANQGSEA. The CDR3 covers 14 residues. CDR3 DNA: TGCAGCGTTGAGGACAGGGCGAACACCGGGGAGCTGTTTTTT. Translated: CSVEDRANTGELFF.

The gene calls are TRBV30 and TRBJ1-2; D unresolved. CDR1 is GTSNPN, CDR2 SVGIG, per germline (reference sequence). The length of the CDR3 is 12 residues. The CDR3 sequence is CAWALSNYGYTF. CDR3 bases: TGTGCGTGGGCCCTTTCTAACTATGGCTACACCTTC. The full variable domain, with the rest looked up from reference TRBV30 and TRBJ1-2, is SQTIHQWPATLVQPVGSPLSLECTVEGTSNPNLYWYRQAAGRGLQLLFYSVGIGQISSEVPQNLSASRPQDRQFILSSKKLLLSDSGFYLCAWALSNYGYTFGSGTRLTVV.